The 15 T cell receptor beta chains reported below all come from one sample, sequenced in a study of control samples from healthy donors and cancer patients. Clones were sequenced by immunoSEQ multiplex PCR, and TCRdb holds only the in-frame ones, with some missing. This table has 130,000 or so clones, over 90% appearing once. Sequencing was done on a sample of PBMCs. The receptors stem from a man in his sixties with colorectal cancer.

V gene TRBV3-1 (or the pseudogene TRBV3-2) combines with J gene TRBJ2-6; 9 nucleotides line up with TRBD1. Germline lookup yields CDR1 LGHDT and CDR2 YNNKEL (reference sequence). The length of the CDR3 is 19 residues. Trimming took 4 bases from V and 4 from J; bases not matched to a gene: 14. The CDR3 sequence is CASSLLGGTGTTGANVLTF. CDR3 sequence (DNA): TGTGCCAGCAGCCTTCTTGGGGGGACAGGGACCACAGGGGCCAACGTCCTGACTTTC.

The gene calls are TRBV7-9 and TRBJ2-5; no clear D. The CDR3 length is 16 residues. Germline values: CDR1 SEHNR, CDR2 FQNEAQ (reference sequence). V was trimmed by 0 bases and J by 3 bases, leaving 14 bases between them. The CDR3 DNA reads as TGTGCCAGCAGCTTAGCGAAGATAGGGCAGAAAGAGACCCAGTACTTC. Amino acids: CASSLAKIGQKETQYF.

This clone was seen only a few times. The chain recombines TRBV11-2 with TRBJ1-5; 9 bases align to TRBD1. Trimming removed 5 bases from V and 2 bases from J; junction bases left unmatched: 7. The germline gives CDR1 SGHAT, CDR2 FQNNGV. The length of the CDR3 is 16 residues. The CDR3 DNA sequence: TGTGCCAGCAGCCTATGGGACAGGGACGGCAATCAGCCCCAGCATTTT. Translation gives CASSLWDRDGNQPQHF.

The sample holds one count of this clone. This chain uses TRBV6-5 with TRBJ2-2; either TRBD1 or TRBD2 may supply D (5 bases each). Between the trimmed V and J ends, which lost 6 bases and 3 bases, there was a span of 11 bases. Germline loops: CDR1 MNHEY, CDR2 SVGAGI. The CDR3 spans 14 residues. CDR3 bases: TGTGCCAGCAGACGGGACGGTCACACCGGGGAGCTGTTTTTT. Protein: CASRRDGHTGELFF.

The chain carries TRBV9 and TRBJ1-5; D not resolved. With 0 bases removed from V and 0 bases from J, the gap between germline ends came to 7 bases. The CDR3 runs to 15 residues. Per germline, CDR1 SGDLS and CDR2 YYNGEE. CDR3 loop: CASSVDGGSNQPQHF. CDR3 sequence (DNA): TGTGCCAGCAGCGTAGATGGAGGTAGCAATCAGCCCCAGCATTTT.

The CDR3 region has the DNA TGTGCCTGGAGTGTACAGGGGGCTTCGGGCTACACCTTC. This gives the protein CAWSVQGASGYTF. The chain uses TRBV30 and TRBJ1-2; 9 bases map to TRBD1. Germline CDR1 is GTSNPN and CDR2 is SVGIG (reference sequence). The CDR3 totals 13 residues. Germline trimming cut 0 bases from V and 8 bases from J; bases unmatched to any gene: 4.

In its sample, this clone was seen once. The chain uses TRBV19 and TRBJ1-2, with 7 bases aligning to TRBD1. CDR3 length equals 14 residues. Germline lookup yields CDR1 LNHDA and CDR2 SQIVND (reference sequence). V shed 7 bases and J 6 bases; nucleotides not matched to a gene: 11. The CDR3 DNA follows: TGTGCCAGTACCCCCTCTGGGGACAGCGATGGCTACACCTTC. Translating it yields CASTPSGDSDGYTF.

The rearrangement joins TRBV11-2 to TRBJ1-1, with TRBD1 matching 9 bases. The CDR3 runs to 15 residues. V was clipped by 1 base and J by 7 bases; unmatched bases: 7. Germline CDR1 is SGHAT and CDR2 is FQNNGV. The CDR3 DNA follows: TGTGCCAGCAGCTTAGCCCCGGGACAGGGCTTTGAAGCTTTCTTT. Its protein is CASSLAPGQGFEAFF.

The CDR3 region has the DNA TGTGCCAGCACCTCGGGAATCTCTGGAAACACCATATATTTT. Translation gives CASTSGISGNTIYF. The chain employs TRBV7-6 and TRBJ1-3; D is unclear. V lost 7 bases and J lost 0, with 10 bases in between. Per germline, CDR1 SGHVS and CDR2 FNYEAQ. The CDR3 consists of 14 residues.

The CDR3 DNA follows: TGCGCCAGCAGTGGTGGACAGGGAGTCTACGAGCAGTACTTC. Protein: CASSGGQGVYEQYF. This chain connects TRBV10-1 to TRBJ2-7; TRBD1 agrees at 8 bases. CDR1 is WNHNN, CDR2 SYGVQD, per germline (reference sequence). J lost 3 bases, V lost 4 bases, and 5 bases had no gene match. This CDR3 is 14 amino acids long.

V is TRBV19 and J is TRBJ1-4; TRBD1 matches 9 bases. The germline V gene has CDR1 LNHDA and CDR2 SQIVND (reference sequence). CDR3 length: 14 amino acids. The trim removed 7 bases at V and 6 bases at J, leaving 6 bases unmatched. The CDR3 spells CASTGTGRHEKLFF. The CDR3 DNA reads TGTGCCAGTACCGGGACAGGGAGGCATGAAAAACTGTTTTTT.

The J gene is TRBJ2-1, the V gene TRBV7-9; D is tentatively TRBD1 or TRBD2 (7 bases each). CDR1 is SEHNR, CDR2 FQNEAQ, per germline (reference sequence). V lost 11 bases to trimming and J lost 0 bases, with 17 bases between them. This CDR3 has 15 amino acids. CDR3 sequence: CAGQEAGSSYNEQFF. In nucleotides, the CDR3 is TGTGCCGGACAGGAAGCGGGGAGCTCCTACAATGAGCAGTTCTTC.

The J gene is TRBJ2-2, the V gene TRBV9; no firm D call. The germline gives CDR1 SGDLS, CDR2 YYNGEE. The CDR3 sequence is 13 residues long. V was trimmed by 0 bases and J by 6 bases, leaving 6 bases between them. The CDR3 bases are TGTGCCAGCAGCGTAGGGGAAGCCGGGGAGCTGTTTTTT. Translating it yields CASSVGEAGELFF.

This clone showed up just once. V gene TRBV19 combines with J gene TRBJ1-2; 7 bases match TRBD1. V trimming: 5 bases; J trimming: 5 bases; junction bases outside the gene matches: 11. The CDR3 extends over 15 amino acids. The germline CDR1 and CDR2 sequences are LNHDA and SQIVND (reference sequence). In DNA form, the CDR3 reads TGTGCCAGTAGTCCTCGGGACAGCCTCTTTTATGGCTACACCTTC. Amino acids: CASSPRDSLFYGYTF.

CDR3 nucleotide sequence: TGTGCCAGCAGCTTCTTAGGCAGGGGCTATGGCTACACCTTC. It translates to CASSFLGRGYGYTF. V usage is TRBV11-2 and J usage is TRBJ1-2; D perhaps matches TRBD1 (6 bases). CDR1 is SGHAT and CDR2 is FQNNGV in the germline V gene. CDR3 size: 14 residues. V lost 3 bases and J lost 4, with 12 bases in between.